The 5 T cell receptor beta chains below come from one sample, sequenced in a study of T cells after yellow fever vaccination. MiXCR was run by TCRdb on the 5' RACE reads, yielding one entry per CDR3 protein. The sample comprises more than 450,000 distinct CDR3 sequences, roughly a fifth of which are singletons, and about 15% rests with the top ten. The sequenced sample was PBMCs, obtained less than 25 days after the first yellow fever vaccination. These receptors all stem from a man aged 18-30 years who received the YFV17D yellow fever vaccine.

This clonotype was counted between two and nine times. The rearrangement joins TRBV13 to TRBJ2-5; the D gene could be TRBD1 or TRBD2 (6 bases each). The CDR3 has 15 amino acids. CDR1 PRHDT and CDR2 FYEKMQ come from the germline V gene (reference sequence). Trimming shortened V by 3 bases and J by 1 base, and 12 bases separated the two germline ends. The CDR3 nucleotides are TGTGCCAGCAGCTTCCGGGGGCTACCCCAAGAGACCCAGTACTTC. It is translated as CASSFRGLPQETQYF.

The rearrangement links TRBV6-1 to TRBJ1-2; D call uncertain. The V gene lost 7 bases and the J gene lost 5 bases, with 14 bases spanning the gap. The CDR3 is 13 residues long. The germline V gene has CDR1 MNHNS and CDR2 SASEGT. This chain's CDR3 is CASNPGPGYGYTF. As DNA, the CDR3 is TGTGCCAGCAACCCAGGACCTGGGTATGGCTACACCTTC.

The V gene is TRBV24-1, the J gene TRBJ2-3; TRBD1 matches at 10 bases. CDR1 KGHDR and CDR2 SFDVKD come from the germline V gene. The J segment lost 0 bases and the V segment lost 9 bases, leaving 5 bases of the junction unmatched. The CDR3 contains 15 residues. The CDR3 reads CATGRGQGSTDTQYF. CDR3 coding DNA: TGTGCCACCGGGCGGGGACAGGGGAGCACAGATACGCAGTATTTT.

This clonotype was recorded only once. J is TRBJ2-3 and V is TRBV11-3; 8 positions agree with TRBD2. The CDR3 loop spans 14 amino acids. Trimming cost V 4 bases and J 10 bases; bases outside gene matches: 10. Per the germline V gene, CDR1 is SGHNT and CDR2 is YENEEA. The CDR3 loop reads CASSSRGGRGAQYF. The DNA of the CDR3 is TGTGCCAGCAGCTCACGCGGGGGGCGGGGTGCGCAGTATTTT.

V usage is TRBV20-1 and J usage is TRBJ1-5; D uncertain. The CDR3 loop spans 15 amino acids. V was clipped by 4 bases and J by 0 bases, with 13 bases between them. Per germline, CDR1 DFQATT and CDR2 SNEGSKA (reference sequence). The chain's CDR3 is CSAKGRRHSNQPQHF. The DNA for the CDR3 is TGCAGTGCTAAAGGAAGACGCCATAGCAATCAGCCCCAGCATTTT.